The 30 T cell receptor beta chains in this list originate from one sample, sequenced in a study of neoadjuvant anti-PD-1 for oral cavity cancer. Time point denoted: after neoadjuvant nivolumab, at surgical resection. Assay: immunoSEQ multiplex PCR; the TCRdb copy retains only in-frame clones and omits some. This table holds about 68,000 clones, roughly 85% found once. Source: PBMCs, taken after nivolumab (anti-PD-1) treatment. The receptors were sampled from a person aged 35-80 years with oral cavity squamous cell carcinoma.

CDR3 nucleotides: TGTGCCAGCAGCTTTACGGGGGGGCTCACCTACGAGCAGTACTTC. Protein: CASSFTGGLTYEQYF. The V gene is TRBV6-5, the J gene TRBJ2-7; 8 bases are a match to TRBD2. Per germline, CDR1 MNHEY and CDR2 SVGAGI. The CDR3 contains 15 residues. With 6 bases clipped from V and 2 bases from J, the junction kept 9 bases outside the gene matches.

V is TRBV5-1 and J is TRBJ2-1, with D possibly being TRBD1 (6 bases). CDR3 length equals 17 residues. V was trimmed by 0 bases and J by 5 bases, leaving 18 bases between them. Germline V gene lookup returns CDR1 SGHRS and CDR2 YFSETQ. In DNA, the CDR3 is TGCGCCAGCAGCTTGGGGGGGCTAGAGGGTGTGAACAATGAGCAGTTCTTC. This codes for CASSLGGLEGVNNEQFF.

The rearrangement links TRBV5-1 to TRBJ1-5; perhaps TRBD1 as D (6 bases). CDR3 length: 15 residues. The V gene's germline CDR1 is SGHRS and CDR2 YFSETQ. Trimming stripped 0 bases from V and 4 bases from J, with 11 bases between. The CDR3 protein is CASSLGDTGNQPQHF. CDR3 in DNA: TGCGCCAGCAGCTTGGGGGACACAGGGAATCAGCCCCAGCATTTT.

The chain has TRBV5-1 and TRBJ2-6; tentative D call: TRBD1 (6 bases). Trimming took 4 bases from V and 6 from J, leaving 14 bases between them. Germline CDR1 reads SGHRS; CDR2 reads YFSETQ. The CDR3 covers 15 residues. Here the CDR3 DNA reads TGCGCCAGCAGCCCCGGGACAACAGAGGCCAACGTCCTGACTTTC. This codes for CASSPGTTEANVLTF. The full variable domain, rest sourced from reference TRBV5-1 and TRBJ2-6, is KAGVTQTPRYLIKTRGQQVTLSCSPISGHRSVSWYQQTPGQGLQFLFEYFSETQRNKGNFPGRFSGRQFSNSRSEMNVSTLELGDSALYLCASSPGTTEANVLTFGAGSRLTVL.

J is TRBJ2-5 and V is TRBV5-1, with 7 nucleotides matching TRBD1. The CDR3 length is 15 residues. The V and J ends lost 3 bases and 3 bases, in that order; junction bases with no gene match: 8. Germline CDR1 and CDR2: SGHRS and YFSETQ. DNA for the CDR3: TGCGCCAGCAGCTCGTTACAGGGGCCAAAAGAGACCCAGTACTTC. It specifies CASSSLQGPKETQYF.

This clone was picked up a small number of times. The chain has TRBV25-1 and TRBJ1-3; D unclear. The CDR3 extends over 14 amino acids. V was pared by 4 bases and J by 0 bases, with 7 bases between. From germline, CDR1 is MGHDK and CDR2 SYGVNS. The CDR3: CASSGAPSGNTIYF. In DNA, the CDR3 is TGTGCCAGCAGTGGGGCCCCCTCTGGAAACACCATATATTTT.

There are a few counts of this clone. The genes are TRBV29-1 and TRBJ2-5; 7 nucleotides align to TRBD2. CDR1 is SQVTM and CDR2 is ANQGSEA in the germline V gene. This CDR3 comprises 13 residues. Trimming removed 0 bases from V and 4 bases from J; junction bases left unmatched: 2. This chain's CDR3 is CSVEDVAGETQYF. CDR3 sequence (DNA): TGCAGCGTTGAAGATGTAGCGGGAGAGACCCAGTACTTC.

The genes are TRBV5-1 and TRBJ2-5, with D possibly being TRBD2 (6 bases). Germline CDR1 SGHRS, CDR2 YFSETQ. CDR3 size: 15 residues. With 5 bases removed from V and 0 bases from J, the gap between germline ends came to 14 bases. The CDR3 is CASSIQGGYQETQYF. Here the CDR3 DNA reads TGCGCCAGCAGTATCCAGGGAGGATACCAAGAGACCCAGTACTTC.

V is TRBV5-5 and J is TRBJ2-3; TRBD1 or TRBD2 may be the D gene (5 bases each). The V end was cut by 4 bases, the J end by 0 bases, with 15 bases between. Germline lookup yields CDR1 SGHKS and CDR2 YYEKEE (reference sequence). The CDR3 has 16 amino acids. This CDR3 is CASSPVGDLSTDTQYF. CDR3 DNA: TGTGCCAGCAGCCCGGTGGGGGACCTAAGCACAGATACGCAGTATTTT.

CDR3 loop: CASSARTGGNTEAFF. For the CDR3, the DNA is TGTGCCAGCAGCGCCCGGACAGGGGGGAACACTGAAGCTTTCTTT. The V gene is TRBV7-9, the J gene TRBJ1-1; TRBD1 aligns across 10 bases. Trimming cost V 5 bases and J 1 base; bases outside gene matches: 4. The CDR3 totals 15 residues. CDR1 SEHNR and CDR2 FQNEAQ come from the germline V gene (reference sequence).

The chain has TRBV11-3 and TRBJ2-2; D not certain. Germline V gives CDR1 SGHNT, CDR2 YENEEA. CDR3 length: 13 residues. Trimming cost V 1 base and J 4 bases, with 4 bases left between them. As DNA, the CDR3 is TGTGCCAGCAGCTTAGGTGGCACCGGGGAGCTGTTTTTT. This codes for CASSLGGTGELFF.

This clone was observed a single time. The chain joins TRBV5-8 to TRBJ2-7; D is undetermined. The CDR3 runs to 10 residues. The V end lost 1 base, the J end lost 7 bases, and 3 bases lay between the germline ends. Germline V gives CDR1 SGHTS, CDR2 YDEGEE. The CDR3 here is CASSLIEQYF. CDR3 nucleotides: TGTGCCAGCAGCTTGATAGAGCAGTACTTC.

This sequence joins TRBV5-1 and TRBJ1-2; TRBD1 might be the D (6 bases). CDR3 size: 14 residues. Germline loops: CDR1 SGHRS, CDR2 YFSETQ. Trimming took off 0 bases at V and 4 bases at J, with 10 bases between the two ends. The CDR3 sequence is CASSLAGQSYGYTF. The CDR3 DNA reads as TGCGCCAGCAGCTTGGCGGGACAAAGCTATGGCTACACCTTC. Full variable domain (outside the CDR3, taken from reference TRBV5-1 and TRBJ1-2): KAGVTQTPRYLIKTRGQQVTLSCSPISGHRSVSWYQQTPGQGLQFLFEYFSETQRNKGNFPGRFSGRQFSNSRSEMNVSTLELGDSALYLCASSLAGQSYGYTFGSGTRLTVV.

This clone was found once. The chain recombines TRBV7-9 with TRBJ2-3; D is ambiguous. V was cut by 1 base and J by 2 bases, with 7 bases left in between. This CDR3 has 14 amino acids. The V gene's germline CDR1 is SEHNR and CDR2 FQNEAQ (reference sequence). CDR3 nucleotide sequence: TGTGCCAGCAGCTTAGAGGGCCTCACAGATACGCAGTATTTT. As protein: CASSLEGLTDTQYF.

This chain uses TRBV7-8 with TRBJ1-5; D is unclear. V lost 0 bases and J 0 bases, leaving 9 bases between the germline ends. This CDR3 spans 16 amino acids. Germline values: CDR1 SGHVS, CDR2 FQNEAQ. CDR3 sequence reads: CASSLAGRYSNQPQHF. CDR3 in DNA: TGTGCCAGCAGCTTAGCGGGCAGATATAGCAATCAGCCCCAGCATTTT.

This sequence joins TRBV7-2 and TRBJ2-3; no reliable D call. Trimming cost V 4 bases and J 6 bases, with 14 bases left between them. The CDR3 totals 14 residues. Germline V CDR1 and CDR2: SGHTA, FQGNSA. In DNA, the CDR3 is TGTGCCAGCAGCTCCCCGGGCAGCCCGGATACGCAGTATTTT. Translated, it gives CASSSPGSPDTQYF.

V is TRBV6-6 and J is TRBJ1-2, with TRBD1 matching 10 bases. Germline CDR1 reads MNHNY; CDR2 reads SVGAGI (reference sequence). The CDR3 loop spans 13 amino acids. J was trimmed by 7 bases and V by 6 bases; bases with no gene match: 5. The CDR3 nucleotides read TGTGCCAGCAGCCCCGGGACAGGGGTTGGCTACACCTTC. This translates into CASSPGTGVGYTF.

With respect to this clone: The missing conserved phenylalanine or tryptophan at the end of this CDR3 makes a read error likely. No DNA is shown, since the ends of the CDR3 on it are uncertain; the CDR3 is the one TCRdb lists. The chain carries TRBV7-6 and TRBJ2-7; the DNA was not compared with TRBD1, the D call given in the table. The CDR3 length is 14 residues, termini included. CDR1 is SGHVS and CDR2 is FNYEAQ in the germline V gene. CDR3: CASSRSVRGDRALG.

The V and J genes are TRBV5-1 and TRBJ2-1; a weak D match, TRBD2 (6 bases). Looked up from germline, CDR1 is SGHRS and CDR2 is YFSETQ. V was pared by 0 bases and J by 6 bases, with 10 bases between. The CDR3 is made up of 14 amino acids. In nucleotides, the CDR3 is TGCGCCAGCAGCTTGGCGGGAGTCGTCAATGAGCAGTTCTTC. Translation gives CASSLAGVVNEQFF.

The genes are TRBV2 and TRBJ2-3, with D perhaps being TRBD1 or TRBD2 (5 bases each). The CDR3 has 16 amino acids. The germline V and J ends were trimmed by 3 bases and 1 base, with 14 bases remaining between them. Per germline, CDR1 SNHLY and CDR2 FYNNEI. This CDR3 is CASSEDGAGGTDTQYF. CDR3 bases: TGTGCCAGCAGTGAGGACGGGGCCGGGGGCACAGATACGCAGTATTTT.

V and J are TRBV4-1 and TRBJ2-1; the D gene is possibly TRBD2 (6 bases). The V gene lost 4 bases and the J gene lost 8 bases, with 6 bases spanning the gap. CDR1 is MGHRA, CDR2 YSYEKL, per germline. The CDR3 spans 11 residues. The CDR3 is CASSRGDEQFF. The DNA of the CDR3 is TGCGCCAGCAGCCGGGGGGATGAGCAGTTCTTC.

This chain joins TRBV29-1 and TRBJ2-1; possible D gene TRBD1, 5 bases. Germline loops: CDR1 SQVTM, CDR2 ANQGSEA. The CDR3 sequence is 12 residues long. The ends were cut back, 3 bases at V and 7 bases at J, with 10 bases in the middle. The CDR3 DNA follows: TGCAGCGTTGACAGGCAGGGTAATGAGCAGTTCTTC. This encodes CSVDRQGNEQFF.

The chain has TRBV25-1 and TRBJ2-2, with D perhaps TRBD1 (6 bases). Germline V gene data show CDR1 as MGHDK and CDR2 as SYGVNS. The CDR3 spans 17 residues. Trimming pared 2 bases from V and 4 bases from J, leaving 17 bases between. CDR3 in DNA: TGTGCCAGCAGTGAACCGCCCCCAGGGGACACCACCGGGGAGCTGTTTTTT. Translation: CASSEPPPGDTTGELFF. The full variable domain, rest sourced from reference TRBV25-1 and TRBJ2-2, is EADIYQTPRYLVIGTGKKITLECSQTMGHDKMYWYQQDPGMELHLIHYSYGVNSTEKGDLSSESTVSRIRTEHFPLTLESARPSHTSQYLCASSEPPPGDTTGELFFGEGSRLTVL.

The chain has TRBV9 and TRBJ2-1, with 7 bases that match TRBD2. Germline lookup yields CDR1 SGDLS and CDR2 YYNGEE. The V segment lost 4 bases and the J segment 7 bases; nucleotides outside the gene matches: 11. The CDR3 has 15 amino acids. The CDR3 DNA sequence: TGTGCCAGCAGCCCTAACCCGGGAGGAGGGAATGAGCAGTTCTTC. It codes for CASSPNPGGGNEQFF.

J is TRBJ1-1 and V is TRBV19, with D possibly matching TRBD1 (6 bases). With 4 bases removed from V and 4 bases from J, the gap between germline ends came to 16 bases. The CDR3 is made up of 15 amino acids. The V gene's germline CDR1 is LNHDA and CDR2 SQIVND (reference sequence). The CDR3 DNA follows: TGTGCCAGTAGTAGGAGCCCGCAGGGGTTCACTGAAGCTTTCTTT. Amino acids: CASSRSPQGFTEAFF.

The rearrangement links TRBV6-6 to TRBJ2-6; D is perhaps TRBD1 or TRBD2 (5 bases each). Germline CDR1 MNHNY, CDR2 SVGAGI (reference sequence). The CDR3 runs 15 residues. Trimming shortened V by 3 bases and J by 0 bases, and 6 bases separated the two germline ends. CDR3 protein: CASSYGGSGANVLTF. The CDR3 coding sequence is TGTGCCAGCAGTTATGGGGGCTCTGGGGCCAACGTCCTGACTTTC.

The gene calls are TRBV5-5 and TRBJ2-1; the D gene is possibly TRBD1 (5 bases). In germline, CDR1 is SGHKS, CDR2 YYEKEE (reference sequence). CDR3 length: 16 residues. Trimming left V 3 bases short and J 0 bases short, with 13 bases between. This chain's CDR3 is CASSSFVQGSYNEQFF. In DNA form, the CDR3 reads TGTGCCAGCAGCTCCTTTGTGCAGGGCTCCTACAATGAGCAGTTCTTC.

Comment on this clone: At one end the junction does not follow the germline gene, possibly because of a read error. CDR3 loop: CASRHDLLGHF. CDR3 bases: TGTGCCAGCAGACACGACCTATTGGGACACTTC. The chain carries TRBV2 and TRBJ2-7, with D tentatively TRBD1 or TRBD2 (5 bases each). The CDR3 extends over 11 amino acids. Germline-derived CDR1 and CDR2 are SNHLY and FYNNEI.

The rearrangement uses TRBV5-1 and TRBJ2-3, with 8 bases matching TRBD2. After removal of 2 bases from V and 5 bases from J, the junction contained 1 base not matched to a gene. The germline CDR1 and CDR2 sequences are SGHRS and YFSETQ. The CDR3 totals 13 residues. This CDR3 reads CASSFTSGDTQYF. The CDR3 bases are TGCGCCAGCAGCTTTACTAGCGGAGATACGCAGTATTTT.

This chain uses TRBV19 with TRBJ1-2; weak D call: TRBD1 (5 bases). Germline V gene lookup returns CDR1 LNHDA and CDR2 SQIVND (reference sequence). V was cut by 3 bases and J by 8 bases, with 13 bases left in between. This CDR3 has 13 residues. CDR3 residues: CASSIGGGRGYTF. The CDR3 nucleotides are TGTGCCAGTAGTATCGGGGGTGGGAGAGGCTACACCTTC.